One and the same sample provided the 5 T cell receptor beta chains below, sequenced in a study of vaccination and CD4 T cells after COVID-19. For these TCRs, the target antigens are not known. Sequencing of DNA taken from cultured CD4+ T cells relied on the Oncomine TCR Beta short-read assay. Via MiXCR, TCRdb re-called the PCR reads, giving one row per CDR3 protein. The sample has around 15,000 distinct CDR3 sequences, roughly 60% seen once. The treatment: roughly nine-day PBMC culture with coronavirus spike peptide pools or control peptides (ViraFEST assay). The sequencing sample was made of CD4+ T cells from blood, cultured in vitro. The receptor set was obtained from a human donor who had recovered from COVID-19.

In this sample, this clonotype turned up a few times. V usage is TRBV5-8 and J usage is TRBJ1-2, with a tentative D call TRBD1 (6 bases). The germline V gene has CDR1 SGHTS and CDR2 YDEGEE. The CDR3 consists of 14 residues. Trimming removed 1 base from V and 4 bases from J, with 11 bases in between. CDR3 amino acids: CASSLYRDGYGYTF. The CDR3 DNA reads TGTGCCAGCAGCTTGTACAGGGACGGCTATGGCTACACCTTC.

This clonotype was seen more than once but under ten times. The chain is built from TRBV20-1 and TRBJ1-2, with D maybe TRBD1 (5 bases). Germline CDR1 DFQATT, CDR2 SNEGSKA (reference sequence). There are 12 residues in the CDR3. Trimming took 3 bases from V and 8 from J, leaving 13 bases between them. Here the CDR3 reads CSASLDSLGYTF. The CDR3 nucleotides are TGCAGTGCTAGTCTCGACAGCTTGGGCTACACCTTC.

This clonotype was seen a single time. This chain uses TRBV6-5 with TRBJ1-3; 7 positions agree with TRBD1. The CDR3 has 17 residues. V was pared by 2 bases and J by 0 bases, with 7 bases of the junction left unmatched. Germline-derived CDR1 and CDR2 are MNHEY and SVGAGI. The CDR3 coding sequence is TGTGCCAGCAGTTACCTGACAGGGAGGTTCTCTGGAAACACCATATATTTT. Translation gives CASSYLTGRFSGNTIYF.

This clonotype is judged medium-sized. J is TRBJ2-7 and V is TRBV24-1; TRBD2 matches at 8 bases. The CDR3 is made up of 15 amino acids. J gave up 1 base and V 3 bases, and 4 bases lay outside the gene matches. Germline CDR1 is KGHDR and CDR2 is SFDVKD. The CDR3 DNA reads as TGTGCCACCAGTGATCCAGCGGGAGCGTCCTACGAGCAGTACTTC. Translation gives CATSDPAGASYEQYF.

This clonotype was detected only a few times. This rearrangement joins TRBV4-1 to TRBJ2-3; D tentatively fits TRBD1 or TRBD2 (5 bases each). The V gene lost 1 base and the J gene lost 2 bases, with 10 bases spanning the gap. The CDR3 has 15 residues. Per the germline V gene, CDR1 is MGHRA and CDR2 is YSYEKL. CDR3 protein: CASSQVPGTTDTQYF. The CDR3 DNA sequence: TGCGCCAGCAGCCAAGTTCCCGGGACCACAGATACGCAGTATTTT.